Shown below are 18 T cell receptor beta chains from a single sample sequenced in a study of response to subunit inactivated influenza vaccine. TCRdb analysed the RT-PCR reads with MiXCR anew, one entry per CDR3 protein. Among around 500,000 distinct CDR3 sequences listed, 9.5% to 13% were seen once. The sample here was PBMCs from blood, taken 35 to 45 days after vaccination. Receptor source: a man aged 50 or older who received an inactivated influenza vaccine.

The chain uses TRBV11-2 and TRBJ1-1; 8 nucleotides match TRBD1. Germline CDR1 reads SGHAT; CDR2 reads FQNNGV. There are 13 residues in the CDR3. J gave up 4 bases and V 5 bases, and 3 bases lay outside the gene matches. CDR3 DNA sequence: TGTGCCAGCAGCGCCGACAGGGGCACTGAAGCTTTCTTT. Protein sequence: CASSADRGTEAFF.

This chain connects TRBV7-2 to TRBJ2-7; maybe TRBD2 (6 bases). The ends were cut back, 0 bases at V and 7 bases at J, with 22 bases in the middle. The germline gives CDR1 SGHTA, CDR2 FQGNSA. This CDR3 contains 17 residues. CDR3 DNA sequence: TGTGCCAGCAGCTTAGCTCCGGCGGCAGGGAGGCTTGAAGAGCAGTACTTC. It codes for CASSLAPAAGRLEEQYF. The full variable domain, in which reference TRBV7-2 and TRBJ2-7 provide the parts outside the CDR3, is GAGVSQSPSNKVTEKGKDVELRCDPISGHTALYWYRQSLGQGLEFLIYFQGNSAPDKSGLPSDRFSAERTGGSVSTLTIQRTQQEDSAVYLCASSLAPAAGRLEEQYFGPGTRLTVT.

A few counts support this clonotype. The genes are TRBV29-1 and TRBJ2-7, with TRBD2 matching 7 bases. V dropped 6 bases and J dropped 0; count of bases not matched to a gene: 8. Germline V gene data show CDR1 as SQVTM and CDR2 as ANQGSEA. CDR3 length: 14 residues. The CDR3 sequence: CSVKLALISYEQYF. In DNA, the CDR3 is TGCAGCGTAAAACTAGCGTTGATCTCCTACGAGCAGTACTTC.

As DNA, the CDR3 is TGTGCCAGCAGCCTTGCCGGGACTAGCGACCCCTACGAGCAGTACTTC. It is translated as CASSLAGTSDPYEQYF. The chain carries TRBV4-2 and TRBJ2-7; 10 nucleotides align to TRBD2. Germline CDR1 and CDR2: LGHNA and YNFKEQ. This CDR3 has 16 amino acids. The V gene end was trimmed by 4 bases and the J gene end by 2 bases; junction bases not matched to a gene: 8.

The chain is built from TRBV18 and TRBJ2-5, with 8 bases that match TRBD1. The CDR3 runs to 15 residues. The V segment lost 4 bases and the J segment 4 bases; nucleotides outside the gene matches: 8. The V gene's germline CDR1 is KGHSH and CDR2 LQKENI. The CDR3 nucleotides read TGTGCCAGCTCACAGGACAGGGTTCTTCGAGAGACCCAGTACTTC. Translation: CASSQDRVLRETQYF. The variable domain in full, with the rest retrieved from reference TRBV18 and TRBJ2-5, is NAGVMQNPRHLVRRRGQEARLRCSPMKGHSHVYWYRQLPEEGLKFMVYLQKENIIDESGMPKERFSAEFPKEGPSILRIQQVVRGDSAAYFCASSQDRVLRETQYFGPGTRLLVL.

This clonotype has a handful of counts. The V call is TRBV5-1, the J call TRBJ1-4; 11 bases line up with TRBD1. Germline CDR1 reads SGHRS; CDR2 reads YFSETQ. The V and J ends lost 0 bases and 1 base, in that order; junction bases with no gene match: 8. The CDR3 covers 19 residues. The CDR3 DNA is TGCGCCAGCAGCTTGGTCCCTTCCGGGACAGGGGGAACTAATGAAAAACTGTTTTTT. Amino acid sequence: CASSLVPSGTGGTNEKLFF.

This clonotype was detected only a few times. This chain connects TRBV7-2 to TRBJ2-7; TRBD2 aligns across 13 bases. The CDR3 runs 15 residues. V was clipped by 6 bases and J by 2 bases; unmatched bases: 4. CDR1 SGHTA and CDR2 FQGNSA come from the germline V gene. DNA for the CDR3: TGTGCCAGCAGTTGGACTAGCGGGAGTACCTACGAGCAGTACTTC. This encodes CASSWTSGSTYEQYF.

The CDR3 spells CASSPGVSGEQYF. CDR3 bases: TGTGCCAGCTCACCCGGGGTTTCCGGAGAGCAGTACTTC. The rearrangement links TRBV18 to TRBJ2-7, with D possibly TRBD2 on 5 matching bases. The V and J ends lost 3 bases and 7 bases respectively, with 13 bases between them. Germline V lookup: CDR1 KGHSH, CDR2 LQKENI. The CDR3 has 13 residues. The variable domain in full, with the rest retrieved from reference TRBV18 and TRBJ2-7, is NAGVMQNPRHLVRRRGQEARLRCSPMKGHSHVYWYRQLPEEGLKFMVYLQKENIIDESGMPKERFSAEFPKEGPSILRIQQVVRGDSAAYFCASSPGVSGEQYFGPGTRLTVT.

This clonotype has a count of ten or more. The chain employs TRBV4-2 and TRBJ1-1; 8 bases are a match to TRBD1. CDR1 is LGHNA, CDR2 YNFKEQ, per germline. The CDR3 is 15 amino acids. With 2 bases clipped from V and 2 bases from J, the junction kept 4 bases outside the gene matches. CDR3 nucleotides: TGTGCCAGCAGCCAACCCGGGACAGGAAACACTGAAGCTTTCTTT. Translating it yields CASSQPGTGNTEAFF.

The chain has TRBV5-1 and TRBJ2-1, with unresolved D. The CDR3 runs to 14 residues. V gave up 0 bases and J gave up 7 bases, with 11 bases separating them. Germline assignment: CDR1 SGHRS and CDR2 YFSETQ. CDR3 region: CASSLDLVGNEQFF. CDR3 coding DNA: TGCGCCAGCAGCTTGGACCTGGTGGGGAATGAGCAGTTCTTC.

This clonotype has at least ten counts. The chain has TRBV11-2 and TRBJ1-1, with D unresolved. Germline loops: CDR1 SGHAT, CDR2 FQNNGV. The V end lost 5 bases, the J end lost 2 bases, and 9 bases lay between the germline ends. The CDR3 covers 13 residues. The CDR3 DNA follows: TGTGCCAGCAGCCCCGGCGTTAACACTGAAGCTTTCTTT. This translates into CASSPGVNTEAFF. Combining the CDR3 with reference TRBV11-2 and TRBJ1-1 gives the whole variable domain EAGVAQSPRYKIIEKRQSVAFWCNPISGHATLYWYQQILGQGPKLLIQFQNNGVVDDSQLPKDRFSAERLKGVDSTLKIQPAKLEDSAVYLCASSPGVNTEAFFGQGTRLTVV.

The genes are TRBV20-1 and TRBJ2-3; possibly TRBD1 or TRBD2 for D (5 bases each). Germline CDR1 reads DFQATT; CDR2 reads SNEGSKA (reference sequence). The CDR3 runs to 16 residues. CDR3 region: CRALGASGKETDTQYF. The CDR3 DNA follows: TGCAGGGCCCTAGGGGCCTCCGGGAAGGAGACAGATACGCAGTATTTT.

Only a few counts were recorded for this clonotype. The V gene is TRBV9, the J gene TRBJ2-3; the D gene is possibly TRBD1 (5 bases). The V gene lost 1 base and the J gene lost 1 base, with 10 bases spanning the gap. The CDR3 is 15 amino acids. Germline lookup yields CDR1 SGDLS and CDR2 YYNGEE. The CDR3 loop is CASSVLQDGTDTQYF. The CDR3 nucleotides are TGTGCCAGCAGCGTACTACAGGACGGCACAGATACGCAGTATTTT.

The rearrangement uses TRBV13 and TRBJ2-3; perhaps TRBD2 as D (7 bases). The CDR3 length is 16 residues. CDR1 PRHDT and CDR2 FYEKMQ come from the germline V gene (reference sequence). The germline V and J ends were trimmed by 5 bases and 6 bases, with 21 bases remaining between them. In DNA form, the CDR3 reads TGTGCCAGCAGCGCCGTGGCGCGGGGGCCCCGGGATACGCAGTATTTT. This encodes CASSAVARGPRDTQYF.

The rearrangement links TRBV29-1 to TRBJ2-1; 10 nucleotides line up with TRBD2. Unmatched junction bases numbered 4, after V lost 1 base and J lost 1 base. The CDR3 consists of 16 residues. The germline V gene has CDR1 SQVTM and CDR2 ANQGSEA. CDR3 in DNA: TGCAGCGTTGAAGGGCCTAGCGGGAGTTCCTACAATGAGCAGTTCTTC. Its translation: CSVEGPSGSSYNEQFF.

This clonotype is a singleton in its sample. This chain links TRBV6-2 or TRBV6-3 with TRBJ2-3, with 12 positions matching TRBD2. Trimming removed 7 bases from V and 3 bases from J; junction bases left unmatched: 5. Germline values: CDR1 MNHEY, CDR2 SVGEGT. This CDR3 comprises 15 residues. CDR3 nucleotide sequence: TGTGCCAGCACTAGCGGGAGGGCCATTACAGATACGCAGTATTTT. Translating it yields CASTSGRAITDTQYF.

This clonotype showed up just a few times. V gene TRBV28 combines with J gene TRBJ1-4; D is uncertain. The V end was cut by 4 bases, the J end by 0 bases, with 6 bases between. The CDR3 has 14 residues. Germline V gives CDR1 MDHEN, CDR2 SYDVKM. The CDR3 bases are TGTGCCAGCAGTTCTGGGACAACTAATGAAAAACTGTTTTTT. Encoded protein: CASSSGTTNEKLFF. Supplemented by reference TRBV28 and TRBJ1-4, the full variable domain reads DVKVTQSSRYLVKRTGEKVFLECVQDMDHENMFWYRQDPGLGLRLIYFSYDVKMKEKGDIPEGYSVSREKKERFSLILESASTNQTSMYLCASSSGTTNEKLFFGSGTQLSVL.

Many counts were recorded for this clonotype. The V call is TRBV4-2, the J call TRBJ2-1; 7 bases are a match to TRBD2. J gave up 7 bases and V 0 bases, and 12 bases lay outside the gene matches. Germline loops: CDR1 LGHNA, CDR2 YNFKEQ. The CDR3 runs 17 residues. CDR3 region: CASSQDRAGGTGNEQFF. The DNA for the CDR3 is TGTGCCAGCAGCCAAGATCGAGCCGGGGGGACTGGTAATGAGCAGTTCTTC.